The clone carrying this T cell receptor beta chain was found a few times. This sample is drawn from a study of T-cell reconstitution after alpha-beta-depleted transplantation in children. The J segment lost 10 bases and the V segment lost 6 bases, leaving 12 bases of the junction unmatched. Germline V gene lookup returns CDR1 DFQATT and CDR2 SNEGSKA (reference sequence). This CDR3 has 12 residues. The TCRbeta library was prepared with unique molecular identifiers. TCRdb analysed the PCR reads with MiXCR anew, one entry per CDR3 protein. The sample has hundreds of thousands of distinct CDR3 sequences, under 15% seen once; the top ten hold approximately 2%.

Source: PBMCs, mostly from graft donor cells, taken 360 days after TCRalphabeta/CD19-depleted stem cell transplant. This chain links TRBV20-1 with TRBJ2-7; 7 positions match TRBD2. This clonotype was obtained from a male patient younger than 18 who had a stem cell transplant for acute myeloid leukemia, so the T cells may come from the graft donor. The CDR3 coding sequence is TGCAGTGCCCACCCCTCTAGCGGCACCCAGTACTTC. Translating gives CSAHPSSGTQYF.